This passage covers 14 T cell receptor beta chains from one sample sequenced in a study of blood T cell repertoires in COVID-19. Data came from immunoSEQ multiplex PCR; TCRdb stores just in-frame clones and leaves some out. Here the sample spans about 200,000 clones, 80% to 90% being singletons. Sequencing was done on a sample of peripheral blood. The receptors were sampled from a woman aged 70-85 years with acute or convalescent COVID-19.

Only one count was recorded for this clone. The CDR3 loop is CASRGTASSGNTIYF. CDR3 DNA: TGTGCCAGCAGGGGGACAGCCAGCTCTGGAAACACCATATATTTT. The V gene is TRBV6-5, the J gene TRBJ1-3, with 7 nucleotides matching TRBD1. The CDR3 contains 15 residues. After removal of 6 bases from V and 0 bases from J, the junction contained 5 bases not matched to a gene. In germline, CDR1 is MNHEY, CDR2 SVGAGI.

The chain employs TRBV6-5 and TRBJ1-5; D is possibly TRBD1 (5 bases). CDR3 size: 14 residues. V lost 6 bases to trimming and J lost 4 bases, with 13 bases between them. Per the germline V gene, CDR1 is MNHEY and CDR2 is SVGAGI. As DNA, the CDR3 is TGTGCCAGCAGGAGGCAGGGATCGAATCAGCCCCAGCATTTT. This gives the protein CASRRQGSNQPQHF.

The chain couples TRBV18 to TRBJ1-1, with D maybe TRBD1 (5 bases). The CDR3 spans 13 residues. Per the germline V gene, CDR1 is KGHSH and CDR2 is LQKENI. V was pared by 3 bases and J by 2 bases, with 7 bases between. The CDR3 DNA follows: TGTGCCAGCTCACCGCAGGGTAACACTGAAGCTTTCTTT. This gives the protein CASSPQGNTEAFF. Looking up the rest from reference TRBV18 and TRBJ1-1 gives the full variable domain: NAGVMQNPRHLVRRRGQEARLRCSPMKGHSHVYWYRQLPEEGLKFMVYLQKENIIDESGMPKERFSAEFPKEGPSILRIQQVVRGDSAAYFCASSPQGNTEAFFGQGTRLTVV.

J is TRBJ1-3 and V is TRBV7-2, with a weak D call TRBD1 (5 bases). This CDR3 is built from 17 residues. Germline loops: CDR1 SGHTA, CDR2 FQGNSA. V was pared by 5 bases and J by 4 bases, with 21 bases between. CDR3 region: CASSPFTMTAIGNTIYF. The DNA of the CDR3 is TGTGCCAGCAGCCCGTTTACGATGACAGCTATCGGAAACACCATATATTTT.

This chain joins TRBV11-3 and TRBJ1-1; possible D gene TRBD1, 5 bases. The CDR3 covers 13 residues. Trimming removed 3 bases from V and 7 bases from J, with 12 bases in between. Germline V gene sequence: CDR1 SGHNT, CDR2 YENEEA. CDR3 protein: CASSFGRQGEAFF. As DNA, the CDR3 is TGTGCCAGCAGCTTTGGCAGGCAGGGTGAAGCTTTCTTT.

This chain links TRBV7-9 with TRBJ1-2, with TRBD1 matching over 7 bases. The CDR3 length is 16 residues. Losses at the gene ends were 2 bases for V and 8 bases for J; bases not matched to a gene: 14. Germline CDR1 is SEHNR and CDR2 is FQNEAQ (reference sequence). CDR3 in DNA: TGTGCCAGCAGCTTAAGGCTTGACAGGGCGATAAGAGGCTACACCTTC. This gives the protein CASSLRLDRAIRGYTF. Supplemented by reference TRBV7-9 and TRBJ1-2, the full variable domain reads DTGVSQNPRHKITKRGQNVTFRCDPISEHNRLYWYRQTLGQGPEFLTYFQNEAQLEKSRLLSDRFSAERPKGSFSTLEIQRTEQGDSAMYLCASSLRLDRAIRGYTFGSGTRLTVV.

V usage is TRBV7-2 and J usage is TRBJ2-1; 10 bases agree with TRBD2. The V segment lost 1 base and the J segment 5 bases; nucleotides outside the gene matches: 5. The CDR3 runs 16 residues. Germline V gene data show CDR1 as SGHTA and CDR2 as FQGNSA. The CDR3 sequence is CASSLVLLAGDNEQFF. The CDR3 DNA reads TGTGCCAGCAGCTTAGTACTCCTAGCGGGGGACAATGAGCAGTTCTTC.

The genes are TRBV5-1 and TRBJ2-5, with 7 bases lining up with TRBD2. From germline, CDR1 is SGHRS and CDR2 YFSETQ. J lost 4 bases, V lost 3 bases, and 6 bases had no gene match. The CDR3 contains 14 residues. The CDR3 protein is CASSSPGGRETQYF. The CDR3 DNA follows: TGCGCCAGCAGCTCGCCGGGGGGACGAGAGACCCAGTACTTC.

CDR3 residues: CASSLSGGAYNEQFF. As DNA, the CDR3 is TGTGCCAGCAGCCTTAGCGGGGGGGCCTACAATGAGCAGTTCTTC. V gene TRBV3-1 (or the pseudogene TRBV3-2) combines with J gene TRBJ2-1; 11 bases align to TRBD2. Losses at the gene ends were 4 bases for V and 2 bases for J; bases not matched to a gene: 1. The CDR3 has 15 residues. Germline CDR1 LGHDT, CDR2 YNNKEL (reference sequence).

V and J are TRBV7-8 and TRBJ2-1, with 13 nucleotides matching TRBD2. The trim removed 4 bases at V and 10 bases at J, leaving 10 bases unmatched. Germline loops: CDR1 SGHVS, CDR2 FQNEAQ. This CDR3 spans 16 amino acids. The CDR3 DNA follows: TGTGCCAGCAGCTCCGGGACTAGCGGGGCGCTAATGGAGCAGTTCTTC. Protein sequence: CASSSGTSGALMEQFF.

V gene TRBV18 combines with J gene TRBJ2-5, with D possibly matching TRBD2 (6 bases). V lost 3 bases, J lost 2 bases, and 13 bases lay in between. The CDR3 is made up of 15 amino acids. CDR1 is KGHSH and CDR2 is LQKENI in the germline V gene. The CDR3 loop reads CASSPPGLPQETQYF. The CDR3 region has the DNA TGTGCCAGCTCACCCCCGGGACTCCCACAAGAGACCCAGTACTTC.

This chain joins TRBV6-5 and TRBJ2-7; 7 bases fit TRBD1. The CDR3 runs 14 residues. Germline CDR1 is MNHEY and CDR2 is SVGAGI. Trimming cost V 7 bases and J 0 bases; bases outside gene matches: 6. The CDR3 is CASKSDRFSYEQYF. In nucleotides, the CDR3 is TGTGCCAGCAAGTCGGACAGGTTCTCCTACGAGCAGTACTTC.

The chain couples TRBV12-3 or TRBV12-4 to TRBJ1-2; D perhaps matches TRBD1 (5 bases). Deletions cut 2 bases from V and 8 bases from J, with 12 bases between. The CDR3 has 13 residues. CDR3 in DNA: TGTGCCAGCAGTTTACTCAGGGCGGAGGGCTACACCTTC. Amino acid sequence: CASSLLRAEGYTF.

The rearrangement links TRBV7-2 to TRBJ2-3; 8 positions match TRBD2. Germline V gives CDR1 SGHTA, CDR2 FQGNSA. The CDR3 runs to 15 residues. With 6 bases clipped from V and 4 bases from J, the junction kept 9 bases outside the gene matches. The CDR3 sequence: CASRPTSVGSDTQYF. The CDR3 coding sequence is TGTGCCAGCAGACCGACTAGCGTTGGGTCAGATACGCAGTATTTT.